This T cell receptor (beta chain) was sequenced in a study of blood T cell repertoires in COVID-19. At the level of the study: Sites across the United States, Italy and Spain contributed samples from acute and convalescent COVID-19. PBMCs, B-cell-depleted T cells, or T cells provided the cDNA or gDNA that made up the material.

Authors' methods: Amplification of reference gene primers provided the estimated nucleated cell counts. Method: immunoSEQ multiplex PCR; TCRdb's copy keeps in-frame clones and lacks some. The V and J calls and clone size are taken from that table; D and trimming were inferred from the DNA. The sample shows about 120,000 clones, roughly 90% of them seen only once. The source is a human donor with acute or convalescent COVID-19. The donor label of this sample is uncertain. The sample comprised peripheral blood.

The chain's CDR3 is CASSSGGAYEQYF. The CDR3 nucleotides read TGTGCCAGCAGTTCAGGAGGCGCCTACGAGCAGTACTTC. The V and J genes are TRBV12-3 or TRBV12-4 and TRBJ2-7, with D possibly TRBD2 on 5 matching bases. The CDR3 totals 13 residues. The V and J ends lost 4 bases and 2 bases respectively, with 9 bases between them.